The 27 T cell receptor beta chains below all came from one sample that was sequenced in a study of cytomegalovirus exposure and HLA in healthy donors. PCR was performed using 60 Vbeta and 13 Jbeta primers. Some clones are missing from TCRdb's copy, which holds only in-frame ones; the method was immunoSEQ multiplex PCR. Altogether roughly 98,000 clones are present, about 80% being singletons, with the ten largest covering 2% to 2.5%. Sequencing was done on a sample of PBMCs. All receptors derive from a man aged 35-49 years in good health and CMV-seronegative.

The chain carries TRBV7-9 and TRBJ1-1; 10 nucleotides agree with TRBD1. Losses at the gene ends were 1 base for V and 1 base for J; bases not matched to a gene: 6. The CDR3 has 17 residues. Germline V gene sequence: CDR1 SEHNR, CDR2 FQNEAQ (reference sequence). DNA for the CDR3: TGTGCCAGCAGCTTAGGCCGGGACAGGGGAGGGAACACTGAAGCTTTCTTT. Translating gives CASSLGRDRGGNTEAFF. The variable domain in full, completed from reference TRBV7-9 and TRBJ1-1, reads DTGVSQNPRHKITKRGQNVTFRCDPISEHNRLYWYRQTLGQGPEFLTYFQNEAQLEKSRLLSDRFSAERPKGSFSTLEIQRTEQGDSAMYLCASSLGRDRGGNTEAFFGQGTRLTVV.

The rearrangement joins TRBV4-1 to TRBJ1-1, with D tentatively TRBD1 (6 bases). The CDR3 has 14 residues. V lost 0 bases and J 6 bases, leaving 11 bases between the germline ends. The V gene's germline CDR1 is MGHRA and CDR2 YSYEKL. The CDR3 DNA follows: TGCGCCAGCAGCCAAGATAGCAGGGGAGCTGAAGCTTTCTTT. Its protein product is CASSQDSRGAEAFF.

The genes are TRBV13 and TRBJ1-2, with D uncertain. Trimming removed 1 base at V and 0 bases at J, with 9 bases between. This CDR3 region has 15 residues. CDR1 is PRHDT, CDR2 FYEKMQ, per germline (reference sequence). As DNA, the CDR3 is TGTGCCAGCAGCTTAGTACGGGTGTCTAACTATGGCTACACCTTC. Residues: CASSLVRVSNYGYTF.

The V gene is TRBV7-2, the J gene TRBJ1-5, with D possibly being TRBD1 (6 bases). Germline V gives CDR1 SGHTA, CDR2 FQGNSA. CDR3 length: 14 amino acids. Trimming cost V 7 bases and J 3 bases, with 13 bases left between them. The CDR3 DNA reads TGTGCCAGCACGATGGACAGATTCAATCAGCCCCAGCATTTT. It translates to CASTMDRFNQPQHF.

This clone was found a few times. A read error may produce the germline difference seen at one junction end. The rearrangement uses TRBV7-9 and TRBJ2-7; 7 nucleotides line up with TRBD1. Looked up from germline, CDR1 is SEHNR and CDR2 is FQNEAQ (reference sequence). CDR3 length: 13 residues. The CDR3 region has the DNA TGTTCCAGCAGCTTAGGGGGCTACTACGAGCAGTACTTC. As protein: CSSSLGGYYEQYF. Full variable domain (missing parts from reference TRBV7-9 and TRBJ2-7): DTGVSQNPRHKITKRGQNVTFRCDPISEHNRLYWYRQTLGQGPEFLTYFQNEAQLEKSRLLSDRFSAERPKGSFSTLEIQRTEQGDSAMYLCSSSLGGYYEQYFGPGTRLTVT.

The chain couples TRBV19 to TRBJ2-7; 11 bases map to TRBD1. The V gene end was trimmed by 9 bases and the J gene end by 6 bases; junction bases not matched to a gene: 10. This CDR3 spans 14 amino acids. The germline gives CDR1 LNHDA, CDR2 SQIVND (reference sequence). The CDR3 DNA reads TGTGCCAGCAGCAGCTCGGACAGGGGGCCCGAGCAGTACTTC. Translation: CASSSSDRGPEQYF.

This clone came up a few times. The chain uses TRBV28 and TRBJ2-7, with TRBD1 matching 8 bases. V was clipped by 3 bases and J by 7 bases; unmatched bases: 8. The CDR3 length is 14 residues. In germline, CDR1 is MDHEN, CDR2 SYDVKM. This CDR3 is CASSLGTGIGEQYF. Written as DNA, the CDR3 is TGTGCCAGCAGTTTGGGGACAGGAATTGGTGAGCAGTACTTC.

This clone was recorded once. The genes are TRBV5-1 and TRBJ1-4; D ambiguous. Germline V gives CDR1 SGHRS, CDR2 YFSETQ. The CDR3 is 17 amino acids. V lost 4 bases and J lost 3, with 19 bases in between. This chain's CDR3 is CASSPLPSGGANEKLFF. CDR3 coding DNA: TGCGCCAGCAGCCCCCTACCCAGCGGCGGGGCTAATGAAAAACTGTTTTTT.

This chain connects TRBV7-2 to TRBJ1-5; a weak D match, TRBD1 (5 bases). V was trimmed by 0 bases and J by 4 bases, leaving 10 bases between them. The germline gives CDR1 SGHTA, CDR2 FQGNSA. The CDR3 is 15 residues long. CDR3 loop: CASSLAGGKNQPQHF. Written as DNA, the CDR3 is TGTGCCAGCAGCTTAGCCGGGGGGAAGAATCAGCCCCAGCATTTT.

The CDR3 DNA reads TGTGCCAGCAGTAAACAGGGGGGTTTTCAGCCCCAGCATTTT. It is translated as CASSKQGGFQPQHF. The rearrangement links TRBV28 to TRBJ1-5; the match to TRBD1 covers 8 bases. This CDR3 spans 14 amino acids. The junction had 6 bases not matched to a gene; V was cut back by 5 bases and J by 6 bases. Germline lookup yields CDR1 MDHEN and CDR2 SYDVKM.

CDR3 nucleotide sequence: TGTGCCAGCAGCTTAGAGTTCGGGACCGGGGAGCTGTTTTTT. It encodes CASSLEFGTGELFF. The chain combines TRBV7-3 with TRBJ2-2; D is undetermined. This CDR3 region has 14 residues. In germline, CDR1 is SGHTA, CDR2 FQGTGA. Trimming left V 2 bases short and J 5 bases short, with 9 bases between.

The chain joins TRBV5-1 to TRBJ2-5, with D hard to call. The germline gives CDR1 SGHRS, CDR2 YFSETQ. Deletions cut 4 bases from V and 2 bases from J, with 9 bases between. This CDR3 contains 13 residues. CDR3 DNA sequence: TGCGCCAGCAGCCCCGTTAGACAAGAGACCCAGTACTTC. It specifies CASSPVRQETQYF.

The V gene is TRBV5-1, the J gene TRBJ2-1, with 10 bases matching TRBD2. Germline V gene sequence: CDR1 SGHRS, CDR2 YFSETQ. The V segment lost 4 bases and the J segment 5 bases; nucleotides outside the gene matches: 6. The CDR3 sequence is 15 residues long. In DNA, the CDR3 is TGCGCCAGCAGCAGGGGGACTAGCGCCGACAATGAGCAGTTCTTC. Protein product: CASSRGTSADNEQFF. Full variable domain (missing parts from reference TRBV5-1 and TRBJ2-1): KAGVTQTPRYLIKTRGQQVTLSCSPISGHRSVSWYQQTPGQGLQFLFEYFSETQRNKGNFPGRFSGRQFSNSRSEMNVSTLELGDSALYLCASSRGTSADNEQFFGPGTRLTVL.

The J gene is TRBJ1-1, the V gene TRBV19; D gene ambiguous. CDR1 and CDR2 (germline): LNHDA, SQIVND (reference sequence). V was pared by 6 bases and J by 2 bases, with 25 bases between. The CDR3 sequence is 18 residues long. The CDR3 here is CASSPRTLWAGTNTEAFF. CDR3 DNA: TGTGCCAGTAGCCCCCGAACACTGTGGGCAGGCACTAACACTGAAGCTTTCTTT.

The gene calls are TRBV4-2 and TRBJ2-7; TRBD1 agrees at 7 bases. Looked up from germline, CDR1 is LGHNA and CDR2 is YNFKEQ. CDR3 length: 12 amino acids. The V segment lost 1 base and the J segment 6 bases; nucleotides outside the gene matches: 0. The CDR3 coding sequence is TGTGCCAGCAGCCAAGGGGACAGCGAGCAGTACTTC. Residues: CASSQGDSEQYF.

DNA of the CDR3: TGTGCCAGCAGCTCCCCTAGGGCCGGAGGCACTAATGAAAAACTGTTTTTT. Amino acids: CASSSPRAGGTNEKLFF. The chain uses TRBV7-2 and TRBJ1-4; D is unresolved. The CDR3 sequence is 17 residues long. Germline V CDR1 and CDR2: SGHTA, FQGNSA. V was shortened by 4 bases and J by 2 bases, with 17 bases between the two germline ends.

The rearrangement links TRBV28 to TRBJ2-3, with 10 positions matching TRBD2. Trimming removed 7 bases from V and 5 bases from J; junction bases left unmatched: 6. Germline CDR1 MDHEN, CDR2 SYDVKM. The CDR3 spans 14 residues. In nucleotides, the CDR3 is TGTGCCAGCATGGTAGCGGGGGGTGGAGATACGCAGTATTTT. Residues: CASMVAGGGDTQYF.

V usage is TRBV28 and J usage is TRBJ1-3, with D perhaps TRBD1 (6 bases). The V end was cut by 2 bases, the J end by 4 bases, with 15 bases between. The CDR3 has 16 residues. Germline V gene lookup returns CDR1 MDHEN and CDR2 SYDVKM. The CDR3 DNA reads TGTGCCAGCAGTTTAGGTTTCGTGACAGGCGGAAACACCATATATTTT. Amino acid sequence: CASSLGFVTGGNTIYF.

This chain connects TRBV11-2 to TRBJ2-1; weak D call: TRBD2 (6 bases). Germline CDR1 reads SGHAT; CDR2 reads FQNNGV. The germline V and J ends were trimmed by 0 bases and 1 base, with 13 bases remaining between them. The CDR3 runs 17 residues. CDR3 DNA: TGTGCCAGCAGCTTAGATAGTCGGAGGGATTCCTACAATGAGCAGTTCTTC. It specifies CASSLDSRRDSYNEQFF.

DNA of the CDR3: TGTGCCAGCAGTAGGGGTAAAGAAACTGAAGCTTTCTTT. Encoded protein: CASSRGKETEAFF. V and J are TRBV6-1 and TRBJ1-1; the D gene is possibly TRBD1 (5 bases). This CDR3 region has 13 residues. Germline values: CDR1 MNHNS, CDR2 SASEGT. Trimming stripped 5 bases from V and 5 bases from J, with 12 bases between.

The chain combines TRBV5-1 with TRBJ2-7; 12 nucleotides line up with TRBD1. J was trimmed by 1 base and V by 0 bases; bases with no gene match: 5. In germline, CDR1 is SGHRS, CDR2 YFSETQ. The CDR3 runs to 17 residues. The CDR3 protein is CASSLEGQGAASYEQYF. The CDR3, as DNA: TGCGCCAGCAGCTTGGAGGGACAGGGGGCGGCTTCCTACGAGCAGTACTTC. Full variable domain (missing parts from reference TRBV5-1 and TRBJ2-7): KAGVTQTPRYLIKTRGQQVTLSCSPISGHRSVSWYQQTPGQGLQFLFEYFSETQRNKGNFPGRFSGRQFSNSRSEMNVSTLELGDSALYLCASSLEGQGAASYEQYFGPGTRLTVT.

The genes are TRBV6-5 and TRBJ1-4; possible D gene TRBD1, 6 bases. The CDR3 loop spans 14 amino acids. V was shortened by 7 bases and J by 7 bases, with 16 bases between the two germline ends. Germline V gene sequence: CDR1 MNHEY, CDR2 SVGAGI. Here the CDR3 DNA reads TGTGCCAGCAACCCGACAGGACCGGGTGAAAAACTGTTTTTT. Translating it yields CASNPTGPGEKLFF.

The rearrangement uses TRBV2 and TRBJ2-5; 11 bases match TRBD1. The CDR3 runs 13 residues. V lost 7 bases, J lost 5 bases, and 3 bases stayed unmatched. The V gene's germline CDR1 is SNHLY and CDR2 FYNNEI. CDR3 sequence reads: CASKGQGVETQYF. DNA of the CDR3: TGTGCCAGCAAGGGACAGGGGGTTGAGACCCAGTACTTC.

The V and J genes are TRBV5-4 and TRBJ2-3; 13 bases map to TRBD2. Looked up from germline, CDR1 is SGHNT and CDR2 is YYREEE (reference sequence). The CDR3 consists of 16 residues. Trimming cost V 3 bases and J 1 base; bases outside gene matches: 2. CDR3 loop: CASSSGLAGGTDTQYF. Here the CDR3 DNA reads TGTGCCAGCAGCTCCGGACTAGCGGGGGGCACAGATACGCAGTATTTT.

This chain joins TRBV6-5 and TRBJ2-7; no clear D. The CDR3 has 14 residues. The V gene's germline CDR1 is MNHEY and CDR2 SVGAGI. Trimming pared 3 bases from V and 3 bases from J, leaving 12 bases between. CDR3 in amino acids: CASSYSRPGYEQYF. The CDR3 region has the DNA TGTGCCAGCAGTTATTCGCGACCGGGCTACGAGCAGTACTTC.

This rearrangement joins TRBV11-2 to TRBJ2-5, with TRBD2 matching 7 bases. The CDR3 is made up of 14 amino acids. The germline CDR1 and CDR2 sequences are SGHAT and FQNNGV. V shed 5 bases, J shed 7 bases, and the junction held 10 bases outside the gene matches. The CDR3 region has the DNA TGTGCCAGCAGCATGTGGACTAGTCAGGGGACCCAGTACTTC. It translates to CASSMWTSQGTQYF.

This clone has a handful of counts. V and J are TRBV4-3 and TRBJ2-7; 11 bases align to TRBD2. V trimming: 3 bases; J trimming: 2 bases; junction bases outside the gene matches: 9. Germline V gives CDR1 LGHNA, CDR2 YSLEER. The length of the CDR3 is 17 residues. The DNA for the CDR3 is TGCGCCAGCAGCCAGCTATGGACTAGCGGGTTGGCCTACGAGCAGTACTTC. Amino acids: CASSQLWTSGLAYEQYF.